The 9 T cell receptor beta chains given below trace back to one sample, sequenced in a study of cytomegalovirus exposure and HLA in healthy donors. In the PCR, 60 Vbeta and 13 Jbeta primers were used. The repertoire was sequenced with immunoSEQ multiplex PCR; TCRdb's copy has only in-frame clones and lacks some. The repertoire holds some 150,000 clones, with roughly 78% as singletons. Material: PBMCs. Receptor source: a middle-aged man in good health and CMV-seropositive.

The table lists this clone with a count of one. This chain joins TRBV29-1 and TRBJ2-2; 9 bases match TRBD1. The CDR3 spans 13 residues. CDR1 is SQVTM, CDR2 ANQGSEA, per germline. The V and J ends lost 4 bases and 4 bases, in that order; junction bases with no gene match: 1. This CDR3 is CSVGDRATGELFF. Written as DNA, the CDR3 is TGCAGCGTTGGGGACAGGGCCACCGGGGAGCTGTTTTTT.

This chain uses TRBV6-5 with TRBJ2-1, with 9 bases lining up with TRBD2. V was clipped by 6 bases and J by 5 bases; unmatched bases: 8. Germline values: CDR1 MNHEY, CDR2 SVGAGI. The CDR3 extends over 15 amino acids. The CDR3 coding sequence is TGTGCCAGCAGCCTGGGACTAGCTGAGAACAATGAGCAGTTCTTC. Translating it yields CASSLGLAENNEQFF.

The CDR3 protein is CASSPGDRESDTQYF. The CDR3 DNA follows: TGTGCCAGCAGTCCCGGTGACCGGGAGTCAGATACGCAGTATTTT. The V gene is TRBV28, the J gene TRBJ2-3; the D gene is possibly TRBD2 (6 bases). Trimming took 5 bases from V and 4 from J, leaving 16 bases between them. Germline V gives CDR1 MDHEN, CDR2 SYDVKM. The length of the CDR3 is 15 residues.

This clone was counted between two and nine times. This chain connects TRBV6-5 to TRBJ2-3, with D possibly matching TRBD2 (6 bases). The germline gives CDR1 MNHEY, CDR2 SVGAGI. The CDR3 is made up of 13 amino acids. Trimming removed 6 bases at V and 1 base at J, with 8 bases between. The CDR3 DNA follows: TGTGCCAGCAGGGTAGCGGGCACAGATACGCAGTATTTT. As protein: CASRVAGTDTQYF.

J is TRBJ1-2 and V is TRBV5-1; 8 bases align to TRBD1. The CDR3 length is 15 residues. Germline V gene sequence: CDR1 SGHRS, CDR2 YFSETQ. The junction had 7 bases not matched to a gene; V was cut back by 4 bases and J by 2 bases. The CDR3 DNA follows: TGCGCCAGCAGCCGCCAAGGACAGGGAAACTATGGCTACACCTTC. Protein product: CASSRQGQGNYGYTF.

This clone was detected only once. This rearrangement joins TRBV10-3 to TRBJ1-1, with 7 bases that match TRBD1. The CDR3 extends over 13 amino acids. The V segment lost 5 bases and the J segment 4 bases; nucleotides outside the gene matches: 4. Germline CDR1 reads ENHRY; CDR2 reads SYGVKD. This CDR3 reads CAISRTGATEAFF. For the CDR3, the DNA is TGTGCCATCAGTCGTACAGGGGCCACTGAAGCTTTCTTT.

The chain uses TRBV4-1 and TRBJ1-5; D might be TRBD1 (6 bases). Germline V gene data show CDR1 as MGHRA and CDR2 as YSYEKL. V was pared by 3 bases and J by 7 bases, with 16 bases between. This CDR3 is built from 15 residues. This CDR3 is CASSHEYRAGQPQHF. The CDR3 DNA is TGCGCCAGCAGCCACGAATACAGGGCCGGACAGCCCCAGCATTTT.

The chain uses TRBV5-1 and TRBJ2-7; 10 bases line up with TRBD2. In germline, CDR1 is SGHRS, CDR2 YFSETQ. The J segment lost 2 bases and the V segment lost 1 base, leaving 6 bases of the junction unmatched. The CDR3 totals 16 residues. The CDR3 DNA follows: TGCGCCAGCAGCTTGTTTCAAGCGGGAGGGCCCTACGAGCAGTACTTC. This encodes CASSLFQAGGPYEQYF.

The chain is built from TRBV5-6 and TRBJ1-5, with 7 bases that match TRBD1. Per the germline V gene, CDR1 is SGHDT and CDR2 is YYEEEE. V lost 4 bases to trimming and J lost 4 bases; unmatched junction nucleotides: 5. The CDR3 consists of 14 residues. Written as DNA, the CDR3 is TGTGCCAGCAGCCCTGGGACAGCTAATCAGCCCCAGCATTTT. Amino acids: CASSPGTANQPQHF.